These 14 T cell receptor beta chains share one sample of origin, sequenced in a study of OX40 agonist ivuxolimab in advanced cancers. Sequencing was performed with immunoSEQ multiplex PCR; in TCRdb, only in-frame clones are kept and a portion is missing. This table holds tens of thousands of clones, approximately 88% found once. The material sequenced was CD4+ or CD8+ T cells sorted from blood, taken in a trial of the OX40 agonist ivuxolimab. These receptors all come from an adult with an advanced solid tumor such as melanoma, head and neck, liver or kidney cancer.

The chain combines TRBV5-1 with TRBJ2-7; 8 nucleotides align to TRBD2. Germline CDR1 reads SGHRS; CDR2 reads YFSETQ. The length of the CDR3 is 14 residues. V shed 2 bases and J 6 bases; nucleotides not matched to a gene: 7. The CDR3 sequence is CASSFSGAGVEQYF. CDR3 sequence (DNA): TGCGCCAGCAGCTTCTCCGGAGCGGGGGTCGAGCAGTACTTC.

The genes are TRBV27 and TRBJ2-2; D is unclear. The germline V gene has CDR1 MNHEY and CDR2 SMNVEV (reference sequence). V lost 6 bases, J lost 7 bases, and 21 bases lay in between. There are 16 residues in the CDR3. The CDR3 DNA reads TGTGCCAGCAGCACCTGGATTTCCATAACCGGCGGGGAGCTGTTTTTT. Its translation is CASSTWISITGGELFF.

The rearrangement joins TRBV4-1 to TRBJ1-1, with D possibly being TRBD1 (6 bases). The CDR3 is 15 residues long. The V end was cut by 2 bases, the J end by 3 bases, with 13 bases between. Germline V lookup: CDR1 MGHRA, CDR2 YSYEKL. The CDR3: CASSQPDSPYTEAFF. The CDR3 coding sequence is TGCGCCAGCAGCCAACCGGACAGCCCTTACACTGAAGCTTTCTTT.

Comments on this clone: At one end the junction does not follow the germline gene, possibly because of a read error. V usage is TRBV7-2 and J usage is TRBJ2-7; D is tentatively TRBD1 or TRBD2 (7 bases each). CDR1 is SGHTA and CDR2 is FQGNSA in the germline V gene. CDR3 length equals 13 residues. The CDR3 region is CASSPGGARQAPF. The CDR3, as DNA: TGTGCCAGCAGCCCAGGGGGGGCACGACAGGCTCCCTTC.

The J gene is TRBJ2-7, the V gene TRBV5-1, with 8 bases that match TRBD1. There are 14 residues in the CDR3. From germline, CDR1 is SGHRS and CDR2 YFSETQ. V trimming: 4 bases; J trimming: 4 bases; junction bases outside the gene matches: 7. The CDR3, as DNA: TGCGCCAGCAGCAAGTCGGGACAGGAGTACGAGCAGTACTTC. It is translated as CASSKSGQEYEQYF.

The V gene is TRBV10-3, the J gene TRBJ2-3, with 11 bases matching TRBD1. V was pared by 6 bases and J by 5 bases, with 7 bases of the junction left unmatched. Germline loops: CDR1 ENHRY, CDR2 SYGVKD. CDR3 length: 15 amino acids. The CDR3 DNA is TGTGCCATCAGCTACCGGGACAGGGGGAAAGATACGCAGTATTTT. Its protein is CAISYRDRGKDTQYF.

CDR3 protein: CASSQGTGFRFF. CDR3 nucleotide sequence: TGCGCCAGCAGCCAAGGGACCGGGTTCCGGTTCTTC. This chain joins TRBV4-1 and TRBJ2-1; D not certain. Per germline, CDR1 MGHRA and CDR2 YSYEKL. With 1 base removed from V and 15 bases from J, the gap between germline ends came to 13 bases. CDR3 size: 12 residues.

This rearrangement joins TRBV13 to TRBJ2-3; tentative D call: TRBD1 (5 bases). V was shortened by 5 bases and J by 6 bases, with 12 bases between the two germline ends. The CDR3 totals 13 residues. The germline CDR1 and CDR2 sequences are PRHDT and FYEKMQ (reference sequence). The CDR3 here is CASSRTGADTQYF. As DNA, the CDR3 is TGTGCCAGCAGCCGAACAGGAGCTGATACGCAGTATTTT.

The chain combines TRBV6-1 with TRBJ2-5, with D possibly matching TRBD2 (6 bases). V lost 1 base and J 2 bases, leaving 17 bases between the germline ends. The CDR3 is 17 residues long. Germline V CDR1 and CDR2: MNHNS, SASEGT. CDR3 loop: CASSEGTTSRVQETQYF. DNA for the CDR3: TGTGCCAGCAGTGAAGGGACTACCTCCCGGGTGCAAGAGACCCAGTACTTC.

This chain connects TRBV2 to TRBJ2-3, with a tentative D call TRBD2 (5 bases). V was pared by 1 base and J by 0 bases, with 8 bases between. In germline, CDR1 is SNHLY, CDR2 FYNNEI. CDR3 length equals 15 residues. The CDR3 sequence: CASSEDGGSTDTQYF. The CDR3, as DNA: TGTGCCAGCAGTGAAGATGGAGGCAGCACAGATACGCAGTATTTT.

This chain connects TRBV5-6 to TRBJ1-3; 7 nucleotides line up with TRBD1. This CDR3 has 15 amino acids. The V and J ends lost 5 bases and 0 bases, in that order; junction bases with no gene match: 5. Germline-derived CDR1 and CDR2 are SGHDT and YYEEEE. The CDR3 region has the DNA TGTGCCAGCAGGCGGACAGGCAGCTCTGGAAACACCATATATTTT. Residues: CASRRTGSSGNTIYF. Using reference TRBV5-6 and TRBJ1-3 for the parts outside the CDR3, the full variable domain is DAGVTQSPTHLIKTRGQQVTLRCSPKSGHDTVSWYQQALGQGPQFIFQYYEEEERQRGNFPDRFSGHQFPNYSSELNVNALLLGDSALYLCASRRTGSSGNTIYFGEGSWLTVV.

J is TRBJ2-5 and V is TRBV2; tentative D call: TRBD1 (8 bases). Germline V CDR1 and CDR2: SNHLY, FYNNEI. V was cut by 5 bases and J by 3 bases, with 16 bases left in between. There are 15 residues in the CDR3. The CDR3 coding sequence is TGTGCCAGCAGTCGCCTTACAGGGGGGGAAGAGACCCAGTACTTC. Its translation: CASSRLTGGEETQYF.

V and J are TRBV10-3 and TRBJ1-1; D possibly corresponds to TRBD1 (6 bases). The V and J ends lost 2 bases and 13 bases respectively, with 14 bases between them. The CDR3 runs to 12 residues. The germline V gene encodes CDR1 ENHRY and CDR2 SYGVKD. The CDR3 bases are TGTGCCATCAGTGAGCGGCAGGGGATGGTTTTCTTT. It is translated as CAISERQGMVFF.

The chain couples TRBV5-4 to TRBJ2-2; 9 bases align to TRBD1. The CDR3 is 15 residues long. Germline V gene lookup returns CDR1 SGHNT and CDR2 YYREEE (reference sequence). V was clipped by 4 bases and J by 5 bases; unmatched bases: 6. CDR3 sequence (DNA): TGTGCCAGCAGCCGTGGGACAGGGATTACCGGGGAGCTGTTTTTT. Encoded protein: CASSRGTGITGELFF.